This T cell receptor beta chain came from a study of spatial heterogeneity in lung cancer. Study-level information: Compared with alpha-chain sequences, beta-chain sequences were consistently detected in greater numbers. Study-level points and caveats: Tumor TCRs that were ubiquitous and expanded showed up in blood more at resection than follow-up.

TCRdb reprocessed the 5' RACE reads via MiXCR and lists one record per CDR3 protein. The sample consists of 40,000 to 50,000 distinct CDR3 sequences, roughly 10% of them appearing once. Time point: blood at routine non-recurrence follow-up after resection. Only a few counts were recorded for this clonotype. Its cognate antigen is unknown. Here the sequenced sample was PBMCs, taken at follow-up. This TCR was recovered from a female donor with early-stage non-small cell lung cancer.

The CDR3 nucleotides are TGTGCCAGCAGCTCCCGACAGGGAGGAGTTCAGCCCCAGCATTTT. It is translated as CASSSRQGGVQPQHF. The chain combines TRBV12-3 or TRBV12-4 with TRBJ1-5; TRBD1 matches at 7 bases. V gave up 6 bases and J gave up 6 bases; unmatched junction bases: 11. This CDR3 is built from 15 residues.